The next 30 T cell receptor beta chains were all read from a single sample in a study of T cell changes during pregnancy in multiple sclerosis. Repertoires were generated with immunoSEQ multiplex PCR, while TCRdb's copy carries only in-frame clones and drops some. The sample contains under 50,000 clones, 94% of which appear only once. The sample in question was CD8+ T cells from peripheral blood mononuclear cells, obtained in the first trimester of pregnancy. The receptors stem from a female donor with multiple sclerosis, enrolled in a pregnancy study.

This clone was recorded a few times. This chain links TRBV30 with TRBJ1-6; 9 positions match TRBD1. The ends lost 2 bases at V and 16 bases at J; junction bases unmatched: 12. The CDR3 is 14 residues long. Germline-derived CDR1 and CDR2 are GTSNPN and SVGIG (reference sequence). CDR3 sequence reads: CAWSPLNRDRDLHF. The CDR3 DNA reads TGTGCCTGGAGTCCCCTGAACCGGGACAGGGATCTCCACTTT. The full variable domain, completed using reference TRBV30 and TRBJ1-6, is SQTIHQWPATLVQPVGSPLSLECTVEGTSNPNLYWYRQAAGRGLQLLFYSVGIGQISSEVPQNLSASRPQDRQFILSSKKLLLSDSGFYLCAWSPLNRDRDLHFGNGTRLTVT.

This clone appeared a single time. The chain is built from TRBV13 and TRBJ2-5; D is perhaps TRBD1 (6 bases). The CDR3 loop spans 14 amino acids. Germline CDR1 is PRHDT and CDR2 is FYEKMQ (reference sequence). V was cut by 2 bases and J by 5 bases, with 12 bases left in between. In DNA form, the CDR3 reads TGTGCCAGCAGCTTAAGTCAGGGGCGGGAGACCCAGTACTTC. It is translated as CASSLSQGRETQYF.

J is TRBJ2-7 and V is TRBV28, with 15 bases fitting TRBD2. From germline, CDR1 is MDHEN and CDR2 SYDVKM. J lost 1 base, V lost 5 bases, and 9 bases had no gene match. This CDR3 comprises 18 residues. The CDR3 sequence: CASSPRPGLAGGSYEQYF. CDR3 DNA: TGTGCCAGCAGTCCCCGCCCGGGACTAGCGGGAGGTTCCTACGAGCAGTACTTC.

The V and J genes are TRBV4-1 and TRBJ2-7, with TRBD2 matching over 11 bases. V gave up 0 bases and J gave up 1 base; unmatched junction bases: 8. This CDR3 contains 18 residues. Germline CDR1 is MGHRA and CDR2 is YSYEKL. The CDR3, as DNA: TGCGCCAGCAGCCAAGATCGCCTCGGGACTAGCGGTTCCTACGAGCAGTACTTC. Its protein product is CASSQDRLGTSGSYEQYF.

This clone was recorded once. The V call is TRBV6-1, the J call TRBJ2-2, with TRBD1 as a possible D gene (6 bases). This CDR3 contains 15 residues. Germline CDR1 reads MNHNS; CDR2 reads SASEGT. V gave up 6 bases and J gave up 5 bases, with 16 bases separating them. The CDR3 nucleotides read TGTGCCAGCAGCTCGACAGGACCGGAGACCGGGGAGCTGTTTTTT. Its translation: CASSSTGPETGELFF.

The genes are TRBV4-2 and TRBJ2-3; D possibly corresponds to TRBD1 (5 bases). The V end was cut by 0 bases, the J end by 2 bases, with 15 bases between. This CDR3 has 17 amino acids. Germline V gene data show CDR1 as LGHNA and CDR2 as YNFKEQ. This chain's CDR3 is CASSQEWTPTATDTQYF. The CDR3 DNA reads TGTGCCAGCAGCCAAGAATGGACACCAACTGCCACAGATACGCAGTATTTT.

This clone has only one observation. The chain is built from TRBV11-2 and TRBJ1-6; D may be TRBD1 (5 bases). Germline V gene data show CDR1 as SGHAT and CDR2 as FQNNGV. CDR3 length: 16 amino acids. Between the trimmed V and J ends, which lost 1 base and 6 bases, there was a span of 13 bases. The CDR3 DNA reads as TGTGCCAGCAGCTTAGGACAGTCAGACTTTAATTCACCCCTCCACTTT. Its translation: CASSLGQSDFNSPLHF.

V and J are TRBV11-2 and TRBJ2-7; maybe TRBD2 (5 bases). CDR3 length: 16 amino acids. V was clipped by 2 bases and J by 0 bases, with 14 bases between them. Germline V gene lookup returns CDR1 SGHAT and CDR2 FQNNGV. The CDR3 loop is CASSLFRGSLSYEQYF. The CDR3, as DNA: TGTGCCAGCAGCTTATTCCGCGGGTCCCTCTCCTACGAGCAGTACTTC. The full variable domain, completed using reference TRBV11-2 and TRBJ2-7, is EAGVAQSPRYKIIEKRQSVAFWCNPISGHATLYWYQQILGQGPKLLIQFQNNGVVDDSQLPKDRFSAERLKGVDSTLKIQPAKLEDSAVYLCASSLFRGSLSYEQYFGPGTRLTVT.

The chain is built from TRBV5-8 and TRBJ1-1, with unresolved D. CDR3 size: 13 residues. Germline CDR1 is SGHTS and CDR2 is YDEGEE. The V and J ends lost 0 bases and 5 bases respectively, with 8 bases between them. The CDR3 reads CASSLEVGTEAFF. DNA for the CDR3: TGTGCCAGCAGCTTGGAGGTCGGGACTGAAGCTTTCTTT.

J is TRBJ2-7 and V is TRBV5-1; D is unclear. This CDR3 is built from 13 residues. CDR1 is SGHRS, CDR2 YFSETQ, per germline. V was pared by 0 bases and J by 2 bases, with 6 bases between. The CDR3 nucleotides are TGCGCCAGCAGCTTGGGAGACACCTACGAGCAGTACTTC. Protein sequence: CASSLGDTYEQYF.

The chain links TRBV2 to TRBJ1-2, with D perhaps TRBD1 (6 bases). Trimming shortened V by 9 bases and J by 10 bases, and 18 bases separated the two germline ends. This CDR3 comprises 12 residues. The germline V gene encodes CDR1 SNHLY and CDR2 FYNNEI. This chain's CDR3 is CASSRDKGYYTF. The CDR3 DNA sequence: TGTGCCAGTTCCCGGGACAAGGGGTACTACACCTTC.

J is TRBJ2-7 and V is TRBV11-2; D gene unclear. Germline CDR1 SGHAT, CDR2 FQNNGV. V lost 3 bases to trimming and J lost 3 bases, with 6 bases between them. This CDR3 region has 12 residues. The CDR3 is CASSFSLYEQYF. In DNA, the CDR3 is TGTGCCAGCAGCTTTTCCCTCTACGAGCAGTACTTC.

This chain joins TRBV7-2 and TRBJ2-1, with TRBD2 matching over 11 bases. Trimming cost V 1 base and J 4 bases; bases outside gene matches: 9. Germline CDR1 reads SGHTA; CDR2 reads FQGNSA. The CDR3 sequence is 18 residues long. Written as DNA, the CDR3 is TGTGCCAGCAGCTTAGGTCGGGCTAGCGGGGGGCCTTACAATGAGCAGTTCTTC. This encodes CASSLGRASGGPYNEQFF.

The genes are TRBV28 and TRBJ1-3, with D uncertain. The CDR3 loop spans 14 amino acids. Germline loops: CDR1 MDHEN, CDR2 SYDVKM. V shed 7 bases and J shed 0 bases, with 10 bases lying between them. The DNA for the CDR3 is TGTGCCAGCACCCTGGCCCACTCTGGAAACACCATATATTTT. Amino acid sequence: CASTLAHSGNTIYF.

V gene TRBV4-1 combines with J gene TRBJ2-1; 10 bases agree with TRBD2. The CDR3 consists of 20 residues. The V and J ends lost 1 base and 8 bases, in that order; junction bases with no gene match: 20. CDR1 is MGHRA and CDR2 is YSYEKL in the germline V gene. The CDR3 spells CASSQVDLALAGVVGDEQFF. In DNA, the CDR3 is TGCGCCAGCAGCCAAGTTGACCTCGCGCTAGCGGGAGTGGTGGGCGATGAGCAGTTCTTC.

This chain joins TRBV30 and TRBJ2-1, with D possibly TRBD2 on 5 matching bases. Trimming pared 4 bases from V and 7 bases from J, leaving 14 bases between. Germline V gives CDR1 GTSNPN, CDR2 SVGIG (reference sequence). This CDR3 region has 13 residues. Here the CDR3 reads CAWNTAKRNEQFF. CDR3 nucleotide sequence: TGTGCCTGGAACACCGCGAAGCGGAATGAGCAGTTCTTC.

The V and J genes are TRBV4-1 and TRBJ2-2; 11 positions match TRBD1. Per germline, CDR1 MGHRA and CDR2 YSYEKL. This CDR3 has 15 residues. V trimming: 2 bases; J trimming: 6 bases; junction bases outside the gene matches: 2. CDR3 nucleotides: TGCGCCAGCAGCCAATGGACAGGGGGCTCCGGGGAGCTGTTTTTT. Protein sequence: CASSQWTGGSGELFF.

This chain joins TRBV5-4 and TRBJ1-3, with TRBD1 as a possible D gene (6 bases). In germline, CDR1 is SGHNT, CDR2 YYREEE (reference sequence). The CDR3 sequence is 17 residues long. V shed 3 bases and J shed 2 bases, with 18 bases lying between them. In nucleotides, the CDR3 is TGTGCCAGCAGCTACCTGGACAGCGAAGGTGCTGGAAACACCATATATTTT. It yields the protein CASSYLDSEGAGNTIYF.

The chain uses TRBV7-2 and TRBJ2-2; 9 bases align to TRBD2. Looked up from germline, CDR1 is SGHTA and CDR2 is FQGNSA. The ends lost 3 bases at V and 6 bases at J; junction bases unmatched: 8. This CDR3 comprises 16 residues. The CDR3 DNA follows: TGTGCCAGCAGCTTGGCGGCGGGGGGGCCGGCCGGGGAGCTGTTTTTT. It yields the protein CASSLAAGGPAGELFF. Combining the CDR3 with reference TRBV7-2 and TRBJ2-2 gives the whole variable domain GAGVSQSPSNKVTEKGKDVELRCDPISGHTALYWYRQSLGQGLEFLIYFQGNSAPDKSGLPSDRFSAERTGGSVSTLTIQRTQQEDSAVYLCASSLAAGGPAGELFFGEGSRLTVL.

This chain links TRBV9 with TRBJ1-1, with TRBD1 as a possible D gene (6 bases). The V gene lost 4 bases and the J gene lost 8 bases, with 18 bases spanning the gap. The germline gives CDR1 SGDLS, CDR2 YYNGEE. This CDR3 is built from 14 residues. Here the CDR3 DNA reads TGTGCCAGCAGCCCTTCAGGCCGGGGGGGCGAAGCTTTCTTT. Translating gives CASSPSGRGGEAFF.

The gene calls are TRBV11-2 and TRBJ2-5, with 10 bases that match TRBD2. V shed 0 bases, J shed 5 bases, and the junction held 0 bases outside the gene matches. The CDR3 sequence is 14 residues long. Germline V gene data show CDR1 as SGHAT and CDR2 as FQNNGV. As DNA, the CDR3 is TGTGCCAGCAGCTTAGAGACTAGCGGGGAGACCCAGTACTTC. The encoded protein is CASSLETSGETQYF.

The J gene is TRBJ2-7, the V gene TRBV6-1; 7 bases are shared with TRBD1. This CDR3 has 16 amino acids. In germline, CDR1 is MNHNS, CDR2 SASEGT. Germline trimming cut 1 base from V and 7 bases from J; bases unmatched to any gene: 13. In nucleotides, the CDR3 is TGTGCCAGCAGTGAAGTAACCGGGACAGCTGTAGGGGAGCAGTACTTC. Translated, it gives CASSEVTGTAVGEQYF.

The rearrangement joins TRBV27 to TRBJ1-1; D is perhaps TRBD1 (5 bases). Germline CDR1 and CDR2: MNHEY and SMNVEV (reference sequence). Trimming removed 2 bases from V and 0 bases from J, with 7 bases in between. This CDR3 comprises 14 residues. The CDR3, as DNA: TGTGCCAGCAGTTTAGACAGTATGAACACTGAAGCTTTCTTT. It codes for CASSLDSMNTEAFF.

This clone was seen once. This chain connects TRBV7-9 to TRBJ2-7, with 11 bases fitting TRBD2. CDR3 length: 15 amino acids. Unmatched junction bases numbered 5, after V lost 5 bases and J lost 2 bases. Per the germline V gene, CDR1 is SEHNR and CDR2 is FQNEAQ (reference sequence). CDR3 sequence (DNA): TGTGCCAGCAGCCCAGGACTAGCGGGCCCCTACGAGCAGTACTTC. Encoded protein: CASSPGLAGPYEQYF.

The chain has TRBV13 and TRBJ2-1, with D tentatively TRBD1 (5 bases). The length of the CDR3 is 16 residues. Trimming took 5 bases from V and 2 from J, leaving 16 bases between them. CDR1 is PRHDT, CDR2 FYEKMQ, per germline (reference sequence). The CDR3 DNA follows: TGTGCCAGCAGCCTGACAGCTGGCTTCCCCTACAATGAGCAGTTCTTC. It yields the protein CASSLTAGFPYNEQFF.

This clone was observed once. The rearrangement joins TRBV27 to TRBJ2-5, with 7 bases matching TRBD2. Looked up from germline, CDR1 is MNHEY and CDR2 is SMNVEV (reference sequence). With V trimmed by 0 bases and J by 2 bases, 9 bases remained unmatched. This CDR3 comprises 17 residues. As DNA, the CDR3 is TGTGCCAGCAGTTTATCCGGTTGGAGGGAGGGACAAGAGACCCAGTACTTC. Protein product: CASSLSGWREGQETQYF.

The J gene is TRBJ2-1, the V gene TRBV6-6; 9 bases map to TRBD1. The CDR3 extends over 15 amino acids. CDR1 and CDR2 (germline): MNHNY, SVGAGI (reference sequence). V lost 6 bases to trimming and J lost 2 bases; unmatched junction nucleotides: 5. The CDR3 loop reads CASSYTGGAYNEQFF. Here the CDR3 DNA reads TGTGCCAGCAGCTATACAGGGGGCGCCTACAATGAGCAGTTCTTC.

The chain has TRBV4-1 and TRBJ2-7; 11 bases match TRBD1. Germline trimming cut 2 bases from V and 5 bases from J; bases unmatched to any gene: 5. Germline lookup yields CDR1 MGHRA and CDR2 YSYEKL. The CDR3 has 15 amino acids. CDR3 nucleotides: TGCGCCAGCAGCCAAACGCCGGGACAGGGGGACGAGCAGTACTTC. Its translation is CASSQTPGQGDEQYF.

V usage is TRBV4-1 and J usage is TRBJ2-7, with D perhaps matching TRBD1 (6 bases). V was clipped by 5 bases and J by 4 bases, with 12 bases between them. CDR1 MGHRA and CDR2 YSYEKL come from the germline V gene. The CDR3 consists of 13 residues. CDR3 nucleotide sequence: TGCGCCAGCAGCGAAGTGGGGGCATACGAGCAGTACTTC. This codes for CASSEVGAYEQYF.

This clone was counted only a few times. J is TRBJ2-2 and V is TRBV2; unclear D gene. There are 14 residues in the CDR3. V lost 1 base and J 3 bases, leaving 6 bases between the germline ends. Germline CDR1 SNHLY, CDR2 FYNNEI. CDR3 DNA sequence: TGTGCCAGCAGTGAAGGAGCTTACACCGGGGAGCTGTTTTTT. Protein: CASSEGAYTGELFF. The entire variable domain, with the rest obtained from reference TRBV2 and TRBJ2-2, is as follows: EPEVTQTPSHQVTQMGQEVILRCVPISNHLYFYWYRQILGQKVEFLVSFYNNEISEKSEIFDDQFSVERPDGSNFTLKIRSTKLEDSAMYFCASSEGAYTGELFFGEGSRLTVL.